The clone carrying this TCR beta chain has just one count. The sample originates from a study of blood T cell repertoires in COVID-19. As for the study in general: Samples representing acute and convalescent COVID-19 were sourced from the United States, Italy and Spain. Nucleic acid was either cDNA or gDNA, and it came from T cells, B-cell-depleted T cells, or PBMCs.

This CDR3 region has 11 residues. Germline loops: CDR1 DFQATT, CDR2 SNEGSKA (reference sequence). As originally analysed: Amplification of reference gene primers was used by the study to estimate nucleated cell counts. This table comes from immunoSEQ multiplex PCR, and its TCRdb copy is limited to in-frame clones, with some not included. The V and J calls and the clone size are those of that table, but D and trimming were determined from the DNA. The data contain over 150,000 clones, around four fifths of them seen just once; the ten biggest clones take up less than 20%. The V call is TRBV20-1, the J call TRBJ1-2, with 7 bases matching TRBD1. The sequenced sample consisted of peripheral blood. This receptor was identified in a woman in her sixties or seventies who had recovered from COVID-19. The CDR3 coding sequence is TGCAGCGGGACAGCAGGGGTGGGCTACACCTTC. This translates into CSGTAGVGYTF.